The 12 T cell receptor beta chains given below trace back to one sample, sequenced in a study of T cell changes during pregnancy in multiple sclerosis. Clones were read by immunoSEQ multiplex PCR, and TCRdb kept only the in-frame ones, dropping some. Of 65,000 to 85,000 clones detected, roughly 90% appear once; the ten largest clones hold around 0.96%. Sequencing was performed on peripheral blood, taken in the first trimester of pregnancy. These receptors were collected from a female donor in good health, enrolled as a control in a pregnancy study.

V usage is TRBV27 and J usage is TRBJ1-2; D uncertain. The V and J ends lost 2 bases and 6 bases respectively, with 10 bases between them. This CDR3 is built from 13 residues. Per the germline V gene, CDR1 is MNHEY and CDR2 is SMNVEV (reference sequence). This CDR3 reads CASSLRGRDGYTF. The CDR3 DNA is TGTGCCAGCAGTTTACGAGGGAGGGATGGCTACACCTTC.

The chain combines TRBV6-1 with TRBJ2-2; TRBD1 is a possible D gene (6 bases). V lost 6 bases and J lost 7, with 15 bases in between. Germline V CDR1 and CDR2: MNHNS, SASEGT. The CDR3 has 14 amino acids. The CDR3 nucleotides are TGTGCCAGCAGAGGAAGCCAGGGGATCGGGGAGCTGTTTTTT. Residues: CASRGSQGIGELFF.

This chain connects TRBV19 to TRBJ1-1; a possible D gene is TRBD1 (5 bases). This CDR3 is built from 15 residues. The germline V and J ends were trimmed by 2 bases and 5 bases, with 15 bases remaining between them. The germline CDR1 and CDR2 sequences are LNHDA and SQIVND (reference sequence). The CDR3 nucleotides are TGTGCCAGTAGTATAAGCCGTCAGGGTGGGACTGAAGCTTTCTTT. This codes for CASSISRQGGTEAFF.

CDR3 DNA: TGCAGCGCCCGGGGACAAACCACCTCCTACGAGCAGTACTTC. It translates to CSARGQTTSYEQYF. The chain is built from TRBV29-1 and TRBJ2-7; possible D gene TRBD1, 6 bases. V was cut by 7 bases and J by 0 bases, with 16 bases left in between. The CDR3 extends over 14 amino acids. Germline CDR1 SQVTM, CDR2 ANQGSEA.

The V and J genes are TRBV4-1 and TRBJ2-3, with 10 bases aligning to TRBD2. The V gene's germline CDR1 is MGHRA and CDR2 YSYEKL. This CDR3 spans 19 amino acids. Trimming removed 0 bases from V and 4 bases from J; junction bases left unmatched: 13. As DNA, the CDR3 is TGCGCCAGCAGCCAAGAGAAGGGTAGCGGGGGGCGGAGGGCAGATACGCAGTATTTT. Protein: CASSQEKGSGGRRADTQYF.

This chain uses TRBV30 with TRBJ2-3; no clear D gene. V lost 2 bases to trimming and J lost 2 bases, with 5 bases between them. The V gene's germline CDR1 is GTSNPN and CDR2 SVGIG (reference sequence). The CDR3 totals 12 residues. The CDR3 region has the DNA TGTGCCTGGAGTTTAAACACAGATACGCAGTATTTT. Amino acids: CAWSLNTDTQYF. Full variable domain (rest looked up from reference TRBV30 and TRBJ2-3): SQTIHQWPATLVQPVGSPLSLECTVEGTSNPNLYWYRQAAGRGLQLLFYSVGIGQISSEVPQNLSASRPQDRQFILSSKKLLLSDSGFYLCAWSLNTDTQYFGPGTRLTVL.

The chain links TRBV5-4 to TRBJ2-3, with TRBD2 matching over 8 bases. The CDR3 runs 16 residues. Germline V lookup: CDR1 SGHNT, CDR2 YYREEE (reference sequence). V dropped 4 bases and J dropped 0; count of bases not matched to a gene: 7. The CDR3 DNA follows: TGTGCCAGCAGCCCGGCGGCTAGCGGGAGCACAGATACGCAGTATTTT. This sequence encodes CASSPAASGSTDTQYF.

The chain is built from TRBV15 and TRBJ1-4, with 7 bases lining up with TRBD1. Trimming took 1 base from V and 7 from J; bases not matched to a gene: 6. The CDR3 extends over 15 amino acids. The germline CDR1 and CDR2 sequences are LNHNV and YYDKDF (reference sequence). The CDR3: CATSRAGQSGEKLFF. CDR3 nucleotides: TGTGCCACCAGCAGAGCGGGACAGTCTGGTGAAAAACTGTTTTTT. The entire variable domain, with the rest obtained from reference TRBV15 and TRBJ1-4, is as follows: DAMVIQNPRYQVTQFGKPVTLSCSQTLNHNVMYWYQQKSSQAPKLLFHYYDKDFNNEADTPDNFQSRRPNTSFCFLDIRSPGLGDTAMYLCATSRAGQSGEKLFFGSGTQLSVL.

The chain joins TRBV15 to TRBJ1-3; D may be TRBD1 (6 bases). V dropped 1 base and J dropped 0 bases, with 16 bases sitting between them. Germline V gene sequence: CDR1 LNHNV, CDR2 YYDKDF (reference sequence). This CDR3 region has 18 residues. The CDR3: CATSRGETGLSSGNTIYF. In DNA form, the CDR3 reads TGTGCCACCAGCAGAGGCGAAACAGGGTTGAGCTCTGGAAACACCATATATTTT.

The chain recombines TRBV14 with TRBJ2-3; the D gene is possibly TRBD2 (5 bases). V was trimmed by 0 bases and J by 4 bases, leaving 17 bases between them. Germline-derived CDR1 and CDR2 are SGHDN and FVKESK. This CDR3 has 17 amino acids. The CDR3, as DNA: TGTGCCAGCAGCCAAGACTCCCGGGATTTAGCAGCAGATACGCAGTATTTT. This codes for CASSQDSRDLAADTQYF.

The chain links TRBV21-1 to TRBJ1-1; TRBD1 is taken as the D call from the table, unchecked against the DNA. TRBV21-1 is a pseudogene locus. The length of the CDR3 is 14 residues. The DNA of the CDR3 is TGTGCCAGCAGCCTCCGGGACACCCTCACTGAAGCTTTCTTT. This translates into CASSLRDTLTEAFF.

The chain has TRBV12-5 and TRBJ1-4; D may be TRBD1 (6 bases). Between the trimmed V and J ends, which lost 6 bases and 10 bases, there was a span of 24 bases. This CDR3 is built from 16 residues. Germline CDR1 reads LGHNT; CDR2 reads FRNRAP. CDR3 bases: TGTGCTAGTGGCCCGGGACACACACTTCGTTCCGGAAAACTGTTTTTT. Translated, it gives CASGPGHTLRSGKLFF.